What follows are 2 T cell receptor beta chains derived from one specimen sequenced in a study of T-cell reconstitution after alpha-beta-depleted transplantation in children. During its preparation, the TCRbeta library received unique molecular identifiers. TCRdb redid the calling of the PCR reads with MiXCR, one entry per CDR3 protein. The sample holds 200,000 to 250,000 distinct CDR3 sequences, around 7% seen once. This material consisted of PBMCs, taken before TCRalphabeta/CD19-depleted stem cell transplant. The receptor source for this set is a boy aged 2 to 9 with acute lymphoblastic leukemia, due to receive a stem cell transplant.

This clonotype occurred many times. V gene TRBV7-8 combines with J gene TRBJ2-1; D uncertain. Between the trimmed V and J ends, which lost 5 bases and 8 bases, there was a span of 7 bases. The CDR3 covers 11 residues. Germline-derived CDR1 and CDR2 are SGHVS and FQNEAQ. The CDR3 is CASSLMDEQFF. DNA for the CDR3: TGTGCCAGCAGCCTAATGGATGAGCAGTTCTTC.

There are many counts of this clonotype. The chain recombines TRBV29-1 with TRBJ2-7, with a tentative D call TRBD2 (5 bases). The V gene's germline CDR1 is SQVTM and CDR2 ANQGSEA. This CDR3 contains 14 residues. With 3 bases removed from V and 1 base from J, the gap between germline ends came to 13 bases. In nucleotides, the CDR3 is TGCAGCGTTGAGATGAGCGGTTCGTCCTACGAGCAGTACTTC. Its translation: CSVEMSGSSYEQYF.